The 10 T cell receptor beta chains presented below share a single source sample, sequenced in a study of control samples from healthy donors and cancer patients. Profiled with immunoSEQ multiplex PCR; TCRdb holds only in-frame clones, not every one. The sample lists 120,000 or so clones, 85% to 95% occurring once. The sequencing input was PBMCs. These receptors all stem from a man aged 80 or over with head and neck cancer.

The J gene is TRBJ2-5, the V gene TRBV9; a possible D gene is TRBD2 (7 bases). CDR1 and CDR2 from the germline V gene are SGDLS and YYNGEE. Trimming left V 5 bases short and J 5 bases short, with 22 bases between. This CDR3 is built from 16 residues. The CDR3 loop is CASSQNKGGLVETQYF. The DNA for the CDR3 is TGTGCCAGCAGTCAAAATAAGGGGGGGCTGGTGGAGACCCAGTACTTC.

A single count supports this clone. The CDR3 protein is CASSLPIVNEQFF. The CDR3 DNA reads as TGTGCCAGCAGCTTACCGATAGTCAATGAGCAGTTCTTC. The chain joins TRBV7-9 to TRBJ2-1; no definite D call. Between the trimmed V and J ends, which lost 2 bases and 6 bases, there was a span of 8 bases. The length of the CDR3 is 13 residues. Germline V lookup: CDR1 SEHNR, CDR2 FQNEAQ (reference sequence).

The CDR3 region is CASSLNRLGYGYTF. CDR3 DNA: TGTGCCAGCAGCTTGAACAGATTGGGCTATGGCTACACCTTC. The rearrangement joins TRBV13 to TRBJ1-2; no clear D gene. CDR1 and CDR2 (germline): PRHDT, FYEKMQ (reference sequence). Trimming stripped 3 bases from V and 4 bases from J, with 12 bases between. This CDR3 has 14 residues.

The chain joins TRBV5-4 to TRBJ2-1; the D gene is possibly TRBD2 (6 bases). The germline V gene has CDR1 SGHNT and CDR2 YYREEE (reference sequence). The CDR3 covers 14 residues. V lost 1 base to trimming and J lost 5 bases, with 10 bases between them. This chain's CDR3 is CASSLQRAHNEQFF. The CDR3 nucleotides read TGTGCCAGCAGCTTGCAGCGGGCGCACAATGAGCAGTTCTTC.

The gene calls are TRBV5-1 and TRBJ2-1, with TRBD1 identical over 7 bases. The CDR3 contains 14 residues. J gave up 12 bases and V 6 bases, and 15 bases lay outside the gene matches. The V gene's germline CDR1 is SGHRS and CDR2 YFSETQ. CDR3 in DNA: TGCGCCAGCACCCGGGACAGCCCCATCGCCGGGCAGTTCTTC. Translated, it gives CASTRDSPIAGQFF.

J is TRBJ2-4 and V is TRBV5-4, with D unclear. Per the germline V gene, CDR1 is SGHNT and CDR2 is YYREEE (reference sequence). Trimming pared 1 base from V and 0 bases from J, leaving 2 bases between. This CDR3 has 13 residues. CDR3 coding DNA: TGTGCCAGCAGCTTGTTAGCCAAAAACATTCAGTACTTC. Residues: CASSLLAKNIQYF.

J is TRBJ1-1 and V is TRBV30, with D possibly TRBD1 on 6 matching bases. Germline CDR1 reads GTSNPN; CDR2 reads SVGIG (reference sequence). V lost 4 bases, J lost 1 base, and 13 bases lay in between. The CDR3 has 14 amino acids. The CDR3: CAWTPDSKNTEAFF. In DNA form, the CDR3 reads TGTGCCTGGACCCCGGACAGCAAGAACACTGAAGCTTTCTTT.

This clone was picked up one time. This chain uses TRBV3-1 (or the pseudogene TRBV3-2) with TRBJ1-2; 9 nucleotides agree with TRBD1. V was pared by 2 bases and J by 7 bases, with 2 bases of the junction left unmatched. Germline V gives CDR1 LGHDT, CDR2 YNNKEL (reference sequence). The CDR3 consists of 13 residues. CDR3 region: CASSQRDRAGYTF. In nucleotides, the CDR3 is TGTGCCAGCAGCCAACGGGACAGGGCTGGCTACACCTTC.

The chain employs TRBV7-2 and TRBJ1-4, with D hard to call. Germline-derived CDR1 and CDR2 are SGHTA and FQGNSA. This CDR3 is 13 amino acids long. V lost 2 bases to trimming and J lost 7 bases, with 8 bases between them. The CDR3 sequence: CASSLLGREKLFF. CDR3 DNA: TGTGCCAGCAGCTTACTAGGCCGTGAAAAACTGTTTTTT.

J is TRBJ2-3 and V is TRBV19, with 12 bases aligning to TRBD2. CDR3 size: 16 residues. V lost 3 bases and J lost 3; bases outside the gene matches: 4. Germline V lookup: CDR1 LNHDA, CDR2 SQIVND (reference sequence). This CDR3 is CASSIGLAGKTDTQYF. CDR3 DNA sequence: TGTGCCAGTAGTATCGGACTAGCGGGGAAAACAGATACGCAGTATTTT.